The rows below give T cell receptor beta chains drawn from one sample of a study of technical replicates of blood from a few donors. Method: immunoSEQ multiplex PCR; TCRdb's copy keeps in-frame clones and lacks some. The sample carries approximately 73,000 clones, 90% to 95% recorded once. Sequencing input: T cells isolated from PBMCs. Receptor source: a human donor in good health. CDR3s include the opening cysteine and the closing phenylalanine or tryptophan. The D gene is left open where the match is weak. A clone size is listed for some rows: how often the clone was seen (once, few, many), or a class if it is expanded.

CASSLSRGGKETQYF TGTGCCAGCAGTTTGAGTAGAGGGGGTAAAGAGACCCAGTACTTC TRBJ2-5 NA once TRBV28
CASSRQLLPLYEQYF TGTGCCAGCAGCCGACAGCTCCTACCTCTCTACGAGCAGTACTTC TRBJ2-7 NA NA TRBV21-1
CASSQGRLAGDSDEQFF TGCGCCAGCAGCCAAGGGAGACTAGCGGGAGACTCTGATGAGCAGTTCTTC TRBJ2-1 TRBD2 NA TRBV4-1
CASSAALQGMNTEAFF TGTGCCAGCAGCGCCGCCCTACAGGGAATGAACACTGAAGCTTTCTTT TRBJ1-1 NA once TRBV7-9
CAGQEQGSQGYTF TGTGCCGGTCAAGAACAGGGATCGCAAGGCTACACCTTC TRBJ1-2 NA NA TRBV2
CASSFPGSYTDTQYF TGTGCCAGCAGCTTTCCCGGGAGTTACACAGATACGCAGTATTTT TRBJ2-3 NA NA TRBV5-4
CASSYGLSRSTDTQYF TGTGCCAGCAGTTACGGACTCAGTCGTAGCACAGATACGCAGTATTTT TRBJ2-3 NA NA TRBV6-5
CASRPAGVGSYEQYF TGCGCCAGCAGACCCGCAGGGGTCGGATCCTACGAGCAGTACTTC TRBJ2-7 NA NA TRBV4-1
CSVGRAGLGMNTEAFF TGCAGCGTTGGGAGGGCAGGGTTAGGGATGAACACTGAAGCTTTCTTT TRBJ1-1 NA NA TRBV29-1
CAWRGGPRGSGNTIYF TGTGCCTGGAGGGGAGGGCCAAGAGGTTCTGGAAACACCATATATTTT TRBJ1-3 NA NA TRBV30
CASRTGMNTEAFF TGTGCCAGCAGGACAGGGATGAACACTGAAGCTTTCTTT TRBJ1-1 TRBD1 NA TRBV7-8